This T cell receptor beta chain was identified in a study of T-cell memory formation after mild COVID-19. Across the study: TCR clusters largely stayed donor specific.

The TCR alpha and TCR beta cDNA libraries, bearing sample barcodes and UMIs, were generated by 5'RACE using constant-segment primers. Each CDR3 protein is one row after TCRdb ran MiXCR on the 5' RACE reads. The repertoire holds around 370,000 distinct CDR3 sequences, with roughly 21% as singletons. The specimen was PBMCs or a T cell subset sorted from them (not recorded which). The TCR was taken from an adult woman who had mild COVID-19 (a few samples of this study predate the infection). Cell type and time point are not known.

DNA of the CDR3: TGTGCCAGCGCACAGGGGTACGGGGGAGATACGCAGTATTTT. Translated: CASAQGYGGDTQYF. The chain joins TRBV7-9 to TRBJ2-3; D perhaps matches TRBD1 (7 bases). The CDR3 covers 14 residues. Germline CDR1 and CDR2: SEHNR and FQNEAQ (reference sequence). The V gene lost 8 bases and the J gene lost 5 bases, with 17 bases spanning the gap.